Listed below are T cell receptor beta chains from one sample, sequenced in a study of blood T cell repertoires in COVID-19. This table comes from immunoSEQ multiplex PCR, and its TCRdb copy is limited to in-frame clones, with some not included. The data hold approximately 150,000 clones, with 70% to 90% observed a single time. The sequencing sample was made of peripheral blood. These TCRs come from a human donor with acute or convalescent COVID-19. The donor label of this sample is uncertain. CDR3s include the opening cysteine and the closing phenylalanine or tryptophan. Fields, in order: clone size, D gene, J gene, CDR3 length, V gene, CDR3 DNA, CDR3 protein. A D gene is named only where the DNA matches it firmly. The size field is filled for only some rows; it gives once, few, many or a size class.

>-|-|TRBJ2-3|13|TRBV6-5
TGTGCCAGCAGGCCGAGACTGGCAGATACGCAGTATTTT
CASRPRLADTQYF
>-|-|TRBJ1-2|13|TRBV4-1
TGCGCCAGCAGCCCATACTTTAACTATGGCTACACCTTC
CASSPYFNYGYTF
>once|-|TRBJ2-5|13|TRBV6-4
TGTGCCAGCAGTGAAGGGGCTGGAGAGACCCAGTACTTC
CASSEGAGETQYF
>-|-|TRBJ2-3|16|TRBV7-2
TGTGCCAGCAGCTTAAGTGGTTCGGGAAATACAGATACGCAGTATTTT
CASSLSGSGNTDTQYF
>-|-|TRBJ1-3|14|TRBV7-3
TGTGCCAGCAGCTTATCGGGGTCTGGAAACACCATATATTTT
CASSLSGSGNTIYF
>-|TRBD1|TRBJ2-5|14|TRBV7-9
TGTGCCAGCAGCCACACCGGGACAGGAGAGACCCAGTACTTC
CASSHTGTGETQYF
>few|-|TRBJ1-5|13|TRBV20-1
TGCAGTGCAAGTCAGGGGTTTAGTCAGCCCCAGCATTTT
CSASQGFSQPQHF
>-|-|TRBJ1-4|15|TRBV5-8
TGTGCCAGCAGCCTTGGACATCCAACTAATGAAAAACTGTTTTTT
CASSLGHPTNEKLFF
>-|TRBD1|TRBJ2-7|15|TRBV28
TGTGCCAGCAGTCCCCGGGACAGGGTTTGGTACGAGCAGTACTTC
CASSPRDRVWYEQYF
>-|TRBD2|TRBJ2-1|15|TRBV18
TGTGCCAGCTCACCACAGCGGGAGGGGAGGGGTGAGCAGTTCTTC
CASSPQREGRGEQFF
>-|TRBD1|TRBJ2-1|16|TRBV5-1
TGCGCCAGCAGCTTGGGACAGGGGATCACTAGCCATGAGCAGTTCTTC
CASSLGQGITSHEQFF
>-|TRBD1|TRBJ1-1|16|TRBV5-1
TGCGCCAGCAGCTTGACGAGCCGGACAGGGAACACTGAAGCTTTCTTT
CASSLTSRTGNTEAFF
>-|-|TRBJ1-1|11|TRBV14
TGTGCCAGCAGCCAATTCTCTGAAGCTTTCTTT
CASSQFSEAFF
>once|-|TRBJ1-3|13|TRBV19
TGTGCCAGTAGCCGGGGTTCTGGAAACACCATATATTTT
CASSRGSGNTIYF
>-|-|TRBJ2-7|13|TRBV27
TGTGCCAGCAGTTTTTTCGGCGGGTACGAGCAGTACTTC
CASSFFGGYEQYF
>-|TRBD1|TRBJ1-1|16|TRBV15
TGTGCCACCAGTACAGGACAGGGAAGTAAGGGCACTGAAGCTTTCTTT
CATSTGQGSKGTEAFF
>-|-|TRBJ2-1|12|TRBV9
TGTGCCAGCAGCTCCTGGACGGGAGAGCAGTTCTTC
CASSSWTGEQFF
>-|-|TRBJ1-2|15|TRBV19
TGTGCCAGTAGTATAGACGGGAACAGGGTATATGGCTACACCTTC
CASSIDGNRVYGYTF
>-|-|TRBJ2-5|19|TRBV18
TGTGCCAGCTCACCACGCGAGCGGTCGTTTCTCCTAGGGGGAGAGACCCAGTACTTC
CASSPRERSFLLGGETQYF
>-|-|TRBJ2-2|13|TRBV7-2
TGTGCCAGCAGCTTCGCCGCGGCAGGGGAGCTGTTTTTT
CASSFAAAGELFF
>-|TRBD2|TRBJ2-2|15|TRBV6-5
TGTGCCAGCCTAAGACTAGCGGGGGACACCGGGGAGCTGTTTTTT
CASLRLAGDTGELFF
>-|TRBD1|TRBJ1-1|12|TRBV11-2
TGTGCCAGCAGCGTACAGGGGACTGAAGCTTTCTTT
CASSVQGTEAFF
>-|-|TRBJ2-1|17|TRBV7-6
TGTGCCAGCAGCTTTACACCTCCGGGACTCCACTACAATGAGCAGTTCTTC
CASSFTPPGLHYNEQFF
>-|TRBD1|TRBJ1-1|14|TRBV6-5
TGTGCCAGCAGTTCGAACAGGGGAAGCACTGAAGCTTTCTTT
CASSSNRGSTEAFF
>few|-|TRBJ1-6|14|TRBV11-3
TGTGCCAGCAGCTTAGGGTCGGATAATTCACCCCTCCACTTT
CASSLGSDNSPLHF
>-|-|TRBJ2-5|14|TRBV4-1
TGCGCCAGCAGCCAAGTCAGGGGACAAGAGACCCAGTACTTC
CASSQVRGQETQYF
>-|-|TRBJ2-1|12|TRBV5-5
TGTGCCAGCAGCGACTTGTACAATGAGCAGTTCTTC
CASSDLYNEQFF
>-|-|TRBJ2-7|13|TRBV11-2
TGTGCCAGCAGCTTATCCAGGGCCTACGAGCAGTACTTC
CASSLSRAYEQYF
>-|TRBD2|TRBJ2-2|15|TRBV19
TGTGCCAGTAGCCGAAGCGGGAGTAACACCGGGGAGCTGTTTTTT
CASSRSGSNTGELFF
>-|-|TRBJ1-3|15|TRBV19
TGTGCCAGTAGCCCGGTACGGGATTCAGGAAACACCATATATTTT
CASSPVRDSGNTIYF
>-|TRBD1|TRBJ1-1|14|TRBV27
TGTGCCAGCAGTTCCCGGGACAGGCTCACTGAAGCTTTCTTT
CASSSRDRLTEAFF
>-|TRBD2|TRBJ2-1|15|TRBV5-5
TGTGCCAGCAGCTTAGTAGCGGGACTAGCTGGTGAGCAGTTCTTC
CASSLVAGLAGEQFF
>-|-|TRBJ1-2|12|TRBV2
TGTGCCAGCAGTACAGCTAACTATGGCTACACCTTC
CASSTANYGYTF
>-|TRBD2|TRBJ2-5|15|TRBV9
TGTGCCAGCAGCGTAGTAGCGGGGGGACAAGAGACCCAGTACTTC
CASSVVAGGQETQYF
>-|-|TRBJ1-2|15|TRBV4-3
TGCGCCAGCAGCCAAGATGGGACAAGCTTAAGAGGCTACACCTTC
CASSQDGTSLRGYTF
>few|TRBD1|TRBJ1-4|15|TRBV4-1
TGCGCCAGCAGCCAAGCGGGACAGGGATTTGAAAAACTGTTTTTT
CASSQAGQGFEKLFF